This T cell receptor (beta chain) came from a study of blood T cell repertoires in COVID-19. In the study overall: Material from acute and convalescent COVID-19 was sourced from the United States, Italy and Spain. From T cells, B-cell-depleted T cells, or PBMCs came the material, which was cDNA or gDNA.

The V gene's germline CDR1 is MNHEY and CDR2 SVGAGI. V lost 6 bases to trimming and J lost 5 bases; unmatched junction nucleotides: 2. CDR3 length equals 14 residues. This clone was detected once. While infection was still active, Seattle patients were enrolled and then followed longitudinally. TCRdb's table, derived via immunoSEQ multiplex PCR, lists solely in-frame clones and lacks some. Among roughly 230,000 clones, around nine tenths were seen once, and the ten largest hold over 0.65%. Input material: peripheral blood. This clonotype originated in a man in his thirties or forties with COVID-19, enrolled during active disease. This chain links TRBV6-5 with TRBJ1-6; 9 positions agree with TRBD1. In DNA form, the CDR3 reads TGTGCCAGCAGGGGGACAGGGAATAATTCACCCCTCCACTTT. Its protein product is CASRGTGNNSPLHF.